A selection of T cell receptor beta chains follows, all from one sample in a study of blood T cell repertoires in COVID-19. Clones were sequenced by immunoSEQ multiplex PCR, and TCRdb holds only the in-frame ones, with some missing. This table holds about 90,000 clones, approximately 90% found once. The sample consisted of peripheral blood. The receptors were gathered from a human donor with active COVID-19. The donor label of this sample is uncertain. CDR3s include the opening cysteine and the closing phenylalanine or tryptophan. Fields, in order: CDR3 DNA, CDR3 protein, V gene, J gene, clone size, D gene. D genes are given only for firm matches. Clone size is stated in some rows and not others, as once, few, many or a class when expanded.

cdr3_nt: TGCAGTGCTAGTAGCTCTAGGCCAGCTAATGAAAAACTGTTTTTT
cdr3_aa: CSASSSRPANEKLFF
v_call: TRBV20-1
j_call: TRBJ1-4
clone_size: -
d_call: -

cdr3_nt: TGTGCCAGCAGCTTTCTAGGGGAGCTGTTTTTT
cdr3_aa: CASSFLGELFF
v_call: TRBV11-2
j_call: TRBJ2-2
clone_size: -
d_call: -

cdr3_nt: TGTGCCAGCAGTGACCAGGGGATAGTTATTGAAGCTTTCTTT
cdr3_aa: CASSDQGIVIEAFF
v_call: TRBV6-1
j_call: TRBJ1-1
clone_size: -
d_call: -

cdr3_nt: TGTGCCAGCGGGACAGGGAACTCTGGAAACACCATATATTTT
cdr3_aa: CASGTGNSGNTIYF
v_call: TRBV2
j_call: TRBJ1-3
clone_size: -
d_call: TRBD1

cdr3_nt: TGTGCCAGCACTCAAGAGGGCGGAAAAGACACCGGGGAGCTGTTTTTT
cdr3_aa: CASTQEGGKDTGELFF
v_call: TRBV6-4
j_call: TRBJ2-2
clone_size: once
d_call: -

cdr3_nt: TGTGCCAGCAGCGTTACCGGGACAGGCCCCTATGGCTACACCTTC
cdr3_aa: CASSVTGTGPYGYTF
v_call: TRBV5-6
j_call: TRBJ1-2
clone_size: few
d_call: TRBD1

cdr3_nt: TGTGCCAGTAGTACCCATAGGGGTGGCACAGATACGCAGTATTTT
cdr3_aa: CASSTHRGGTDTQYF
v_call: TRBV19
j_call: TRBJ2-3
clone_size: -
d_call: -

cdr3_nt: TGTGCTAGCAGCTTAAGTCCAGGGGATGAAAACACCATATATTTT
cdr3_aa: CASSLSPGDENTIYF
v_call: TRBV7-7
j_call: TRBJ1-3
clone_size: -
d_call: -

cdr3_nt: TGTGCCAGCAGCCTAGCGGGGGGCGGGGAGCTGTTTTTT
cdr3_aa: CASSLAGGGELFF
v_call: TRBV5-4
j_call: TRBJ2-2
clone_size: -
d_call: TRBD2

cdr3_nt: TGTGCCAGTGGGGGGACAGTAGGAGTAAAACAGCCCCAGCATTTT
cdr3_aa: CASGGTVGVKQPQHF
v_call: TRBV19
j_call: TRBJ1-5
clone_size: once
d_call: TRBD1

cdr3_nt: TGTGCCAGCAGCGGATACGGGACAGCGAACACTGAAGCTTTCTTT
cdr3_aa: CASSGYGTANTEAFF
v_call: TRBV7-9
j_call: TRBJ1-1
clone_size: -
d_call: TRBD1

cdr3_nt: TGTGCCAGTACCTACGGGGGGCGCGTCGTCAATCAGCCCCAGCATTTT
cdr3_aa: CASTYGGRVVNQPQHF
v_call: TRBV19
j_call: TRBJ1-5
clone_size: -
d_call: -

cdr3_nt: TGTGCCAGCAGGCGGGGGCGCACAGATACGCAGTATTTT
cdr3_aa: CASRRGRTDTQYF
v_call: TRBV7-2
j_call: TRBJ2-3
clone_size: once
d_call: -

cdr3_nt: TGTGCCAGCAGCGACGACCCTCGGACAGGGGGCTACTACGAGCAGTACTTC
cdr3_aa: CASSDDPRTGGYYEQYF
v_call: TRBV9
j_call: TRBJ2-7
clone_size: -
d_call: TRBD1

cdr3_nt: TGTGCCAGCAGTTTAGACAACAATGAGCAGTTCTTC
cdr3_aa: CASSLDNNEQFF
v_call: TRBV12-3/TRBV12-4
j_call: TRBJ2-1
clone_size: -
d_call: -

cdr3_nt: TGCGCCAGCAGCCTAACAGGGGACTACAATGAGCAGTTCTTC
cdr3_aa: CASSLTGDYNEQFF
v_call: TRBV5-1
j_call: TRBJ2-1
clone_size: -
d_call: TRBD1

cdr3_nt: TGTGCCAGCAGCCTGGCCGGGGTGTCCGGGGAGCTGTTTTTT
cdr3_aa: CASSLAGVSGELFF
v_call: TRBV5-5
j_call: TRBJ2-2
clone_size: once
d_call: -

cdr3_nt: TGTGCCAGCAGCCCCCGGGACAGGGGGTCTAATACCTTC
cdr3_aa: CASSPRDRGSNTF
v_call: TRBV7-9
j_call: TRBJ1-2
clone_size: once
d_call: TRBD1

cdr3_nt: TGTGCCAGCAAACGGCCTGACAGTCCCTATGGCTACACCTTC
cdr3_aa: CASKRPDSPYGYTF
v_call: TRBV27
j_call: TRBJ1-2
clone_size: -
d_call: -

cdr3_nt: TGTGCCAGCAGTCCCCTAGCGCAAATCCAAGAGACCCAGTACTTC
cdr3_aa: CASSPLAQIQETQYF
v_call: TRBV6-2/TRBV6-3
j_call: TRBJ2-5
clone_size: -
d_call: -

cdr3_nt: TGTGCCAGCAGGGCCAGGCAATACGAGCAGTACTTC
cdr3_aa: CASRARQYEQYF
v_call: TRBV28
j_call: TRBJ2-7
clone_size: -
d_call: -

cdr3_nt: TGTGCCAGCAGCCCCGACACCCTGCGCGCCTACGAGCAGTACTTC
cdr3_aa: CASSPDTLRAYEQYF
v_call: TRBV7-2
j_call: TRBJ2-7
clone_size: -
d_call: -

cdr3_nt: TGTGCCAGCAGCCCCCGGGACAGGGGCCTAAGCTCTGGAAACACCATATATTTT
cdr3_aa: CASSPRDRGLSSGNTIYF
v_call: TRBV3-1/TRBV3-2
j_call: TRBJ1-3
clone_size: -
d_call: TRBD1

cdr3_nt: TGCGCCAGCAGCTGGGTGGCCAGCGGGGGGCTGAGCTCCTACAATGAGCAGTTCTTC
cdr3_aa: CASSWVASGGLSSYNEQFF
v_call: TRBV5-1
j_call: TRBJ2-1
clone_size: -
d_call: TRBD2

cdr3_nt: TGTGTCAGAAGCGAGGGACTCCGGGACGGAAGTTTGGAGCAGTACTTC
cdr3_aa: CVRSEGLRDGSLEQYF
v_call: TRBV7-5
j_call: TRBJ2-7
clone_size: -
d_call: -

cdr3_nt: TGTGCCAGCAGCCAAACCAGGAGCTACACCTTC
cdr3_aa: CASSQTRSYTF
v_call: TRBV5-6
j_call: TRBJ1-2
clone_size: -
d_call: -

cdr3_nt: TGTGCCAGCAGTTTAGAAGGGACATCCCACGAGCAGTACTTC
cdr3_aa: CASSLEGTSHEQYF
v_call: TRBV28
j_call: TRBJ2-7
clone_size: -
d_call: -

cdr3_nt: TGCAGCGTTCCCCGAACAGGGGACAGGGGGGGCTATGGCTACACCTTC
cdr3_aa: CSVPRTGDRGGYGYTF
v_call: TRBV29-1
j_call: TRBJ1-2
clone_size: -
d_call: TRBD1

cdr3_nt: TGTGCCAGCTCACCACCGGGACAGGGGACGAGCAATCAGCCCCAGCATTTT
cdr3_aa: CASSPPGQGTSNQPQHF
v_call: TRBV18
j_call: TRBJ1-5
clone_size: -
d_call: TRBD1

cdr3_nt: TGCGCCAGCAGCTTAAGAACAGGGGGCGGCGATGAGCAGTTCTTC
cdr3_aa: CASSLRTGGGDEQFF
v_call: TRBV5-1
j_call: TRBJ2-1
clone_size: -
d_call: TRBD1

cdr3_nt: TGTGCCAGCAGCAGACAGCGGGCGGGGAGCAATCAGCCCCAGCATTTT
cdr3_aa: CASSRQRAGSNQPQHF
v_call: TRBV28
j_call: TRBJ1-5
clone_size: once
d_call: -

cdr3_nt: TGTGCCTCCAGTACAGGGCCTGAGGACAAAGAGACCCAGTACTTC
cdr3_aa: CASSTGPEDKETQYF
v_call: TRBV24-1
j_call: TRBJ2-5
clone_size: -
d_call: -

cdr3_nt: TGTGCCAGCAGCCCCAAGAGTCCAACAGGGTGGCCTGAAGCTTTCTTT
cdr3_aa: CASSPKSPTGWPEAFF
v_call: TRBV7-9
j_call: TRBJ1-1
clone_size: -
d_call: -

cdr3_nt: TGTGCCAGCAGTTACTCGACGGGGGTAAACACTGAAGCTTTCTTT
cdr3_aa: CASSYSTGVNTEAFF
v_call: TRBV6-5
j_call: TRBJ1-1
clone_size: -
d_call: -

cdr3_nt: TGTGCCAGCAGCTTGGCCCCCAGGGTCGATGAGCAGTTCTTC
cdr3_aa: CASSLAPRVDEQFF
v_call: TRBV5-8
j_call: TRBJ2-1
clone_size: -
d_call: -

cdr3_nt: TGTGCCAGCAGCTTAGGAAGAGATGATGGCTACACCTTC
cdr3_aa: CASSLGRDDGYTF
v_call: TRBV7-2
j_call: TRBJ1-2
clone_size: -
d_call: -